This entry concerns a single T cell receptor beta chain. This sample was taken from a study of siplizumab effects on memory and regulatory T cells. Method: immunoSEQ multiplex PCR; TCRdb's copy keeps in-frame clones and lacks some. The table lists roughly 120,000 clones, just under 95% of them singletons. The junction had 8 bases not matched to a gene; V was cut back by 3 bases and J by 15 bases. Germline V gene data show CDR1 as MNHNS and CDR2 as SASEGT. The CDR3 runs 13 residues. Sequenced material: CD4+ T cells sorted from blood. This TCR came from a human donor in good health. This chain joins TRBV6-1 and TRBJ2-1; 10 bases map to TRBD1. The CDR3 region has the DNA TGTGCCAGCAGTGACATGACCCGGGACAGGGGGTTCTTC. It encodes CASSDMTRDRGFF.